The sequence of this T cell receptor beta chain was determined in a study of T cell repertoires in cytomegalovirus infection. Study-wide results and limits: Carriers of CMV and the relevant HLA type were discriminated by public TCR beta frequency.

V lost 0 bases and J lost 2, with 6 bases in between. CDR1 SGHRS and CDR2 YFSETQ come from the germline V gene. This CDR3 has 14 amino acids. MiXCR, run by TCRdb on the reads, gives a single entry per CDR3 protein. The repertoire holds over 200,000 distinct CDR3 sequences, with roughly an eighth as singletons. Turning to this clonotype: Antigen specificity is unknown.

The specimen sequenced was PBMCs. This sequence originates from a human donor in good health (CMV status not recorded). Some clones in this sample may be carry-over from other donors' samples. V gene TRBV5-1 combines with J gene TRBJ1-3; D is unresolved. The CDR3 DNA reads as TGCGCCAGCAGCTTGGACGGAGCTGGAAACACCATATATTTT. Protein sequence: CASSLDGAGNTIYF.